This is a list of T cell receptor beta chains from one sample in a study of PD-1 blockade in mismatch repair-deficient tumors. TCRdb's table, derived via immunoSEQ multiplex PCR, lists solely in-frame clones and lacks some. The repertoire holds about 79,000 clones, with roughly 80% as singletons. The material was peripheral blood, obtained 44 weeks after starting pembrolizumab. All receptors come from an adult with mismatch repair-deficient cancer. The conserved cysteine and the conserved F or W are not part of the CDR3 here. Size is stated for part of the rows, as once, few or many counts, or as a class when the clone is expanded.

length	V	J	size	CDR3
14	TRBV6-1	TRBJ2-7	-	ASSEARGTGSYEQY
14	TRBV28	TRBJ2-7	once	ASSGAGAGSVYEQY
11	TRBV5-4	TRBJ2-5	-	ASSFGAQETQY
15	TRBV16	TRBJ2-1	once	ASSQPRGTSEKDEQF
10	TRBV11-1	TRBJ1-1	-	ASSLELAEAF
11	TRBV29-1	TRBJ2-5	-	SVGTGAEETQY
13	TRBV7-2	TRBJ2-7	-	ASSLIAGGSYEQY
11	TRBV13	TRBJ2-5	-	ASSLVGQETQY
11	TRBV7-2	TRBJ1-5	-	ASSLRGNQPQH
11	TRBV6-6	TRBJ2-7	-	ASSGTRAYEQY
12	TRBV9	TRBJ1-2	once	ASSVGESLGGYT
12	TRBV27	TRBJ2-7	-	ASSTDRSPYEQY
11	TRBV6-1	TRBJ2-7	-	ASSVFSAYEQY
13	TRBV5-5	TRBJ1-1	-	ASSHEDWGIPEAF
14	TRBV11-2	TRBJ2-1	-	ASSLLAASSYNEQF
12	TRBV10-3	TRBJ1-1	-	AISDLGANTEAF
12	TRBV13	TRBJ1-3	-	ASSFDNSGNTIY
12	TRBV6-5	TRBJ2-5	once	ASSAAGERETQY
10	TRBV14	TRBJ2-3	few	ASTPRTDTQY
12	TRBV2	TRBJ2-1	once	ASNGGVRTDEQF
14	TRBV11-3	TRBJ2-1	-	ASSLGASGSKEEQF
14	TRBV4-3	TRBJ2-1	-	ASSQRGDLRGAEQF
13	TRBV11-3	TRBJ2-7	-	ASSEQWSPTYEQY
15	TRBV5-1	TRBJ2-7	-	ASSPGNLAGGLNEQY
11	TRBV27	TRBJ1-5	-	ASSPGLNQPQH
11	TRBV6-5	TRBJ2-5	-	ASSYAGIETQY
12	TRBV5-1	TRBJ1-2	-	ASSERPDSAGYT
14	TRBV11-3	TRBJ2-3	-	ASSFGPAGASDTQY
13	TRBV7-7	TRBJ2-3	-	ASSPLTSGSDTQY
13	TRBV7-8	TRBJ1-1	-	ASSLARGANTEAF
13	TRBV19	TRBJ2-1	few	ASSPGQELYNEQF
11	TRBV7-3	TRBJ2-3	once	ASSRGLADTQY
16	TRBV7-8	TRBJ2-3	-	ASMFWTSGSGSTDTQY
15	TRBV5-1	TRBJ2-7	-	ASTISSGSGDSYEQY
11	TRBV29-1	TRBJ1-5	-	SVEEAQGQPQH
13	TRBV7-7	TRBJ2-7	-	ASSPGTGRSYEQY
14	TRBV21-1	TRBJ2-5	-	ASISQAGGPQETQY
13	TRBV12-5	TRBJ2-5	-	ASGLVTQGRETQY
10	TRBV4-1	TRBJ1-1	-	ASSPDRFEAF
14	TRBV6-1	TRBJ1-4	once	ASSEPGQGVYEKLF
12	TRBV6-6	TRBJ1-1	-	ASTRAAGGTEAF
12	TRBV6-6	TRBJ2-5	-	ASSYVDSQETQY
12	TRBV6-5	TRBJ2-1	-	ASSPGGTYNEQF
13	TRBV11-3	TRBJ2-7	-	ASSLGGPGDYEQY
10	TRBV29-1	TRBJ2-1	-	SVGRGLVEQF
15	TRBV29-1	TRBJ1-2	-	SVAGLGLNPLIAGYT